Presented here are 15 T cell receptor beta chains from one specimen sequenced in a study of shared clonotypes between healthy human individuals (dated by TCRdb to about 2020). The library was generated by the immunoSEQ multiplex PCR assay. Imported from immuneACCESS, the table was reduced by TCRdb to in-frame sequences with V and J called. These copies leave out some clones; in studies compared against another copy, an unresolved V gene accounts for under half, and the cause of the remainder is not known. The sample includes 950,000 to 1,100,000 clones, with approximately 68% observed a single time. The ten largest clones represent about 1.5% of the sample. Specimen: memory CD4+ T cells sorted from blood. According to the study, the label for this sample's cell subset or site signals: CD45RA-negative fraction. All receptors derive from a man between 18 and 35 years old in good health.

The chain has TRBV11-2 and TRBJ1-2; the D gene is possibly TRBD1 (5 bases). CDR1 and CDR2 (germline): SGHAT, FQNNGV. The CDR3 is made up of 11 amino acids. V lost 5 bases and J 9 bases, leaving 10 bases between the germline ends. The CDR3 nucleotides read TGTGCCAGCAGCGCGGGGGTCAGCTACACCTTC. It is translated as CASSAGVSYTF.

This rearrangement joins TRBV15 to TRBJ2-7; D is possibly TRBD2 (5 bases). The CDR3 totals 16 residues. Germline values: CDR1 LNHNV, CDR2 YYDKDF (reference sequence). Trimming removed 1 base from V and 7 bases from J, with 20 bases in between. The CDR3 nucleotides read TGTGCCACCAGCAGAGGTCAGGCCCTTTCGAGAGGGGAGCAGTACTTC. It is translated as CATSRGQALSRGEQYF.

This chain joins TRBV7-2 and TRBJ2-7, with TRBD1 as a possible D gene (5 bases). CDR1 is SGHTA and CDR2 is FQGNSA in the germline V gene. The CDR3 length is 13 residues. Deletions cut 8 bases from V and 3 bases from J, with 14 bases between. CDR3 sequence reads: CASAHATVYEQYF. CDR3 nucleotides: TGTGCCAGCGCCCACGCGACAGTCTACGAGCAGTACTTC. Looking up the rest from reference TRBV7-2 and TRBJ2-7 gives the full variable domain: GAGVSQSPSNKVTEKGKDVELRCDPISGHTALYWYRQSLGQGLEFLIYFQGNSAPDKSGLPSDRFSAERTGGSVSTLTIQRTQQEDSAVYLCASAHATVYEQYFGPGTRLTVT.

The chain combines TRBV28 with TRBJ1-5; D is unclear. Germline lookup yields CDR1 MDHEN and CDR2 SYDVKM. V gave up 5 bases and J gave up 5 bases, with 10 bases separating them. The CDR3 loop spans 13 amino acids. CDR3 bases: TGTGCCAGCAGTCTTCCGAACGATCAGCCCCAGCATTTT. Its translation is CASSLPNDQPQHF.

A note on this clone: A far larger clone is just one base off, so this is likely a read error. Other DNA variants within this sample encode the same CDR3. The V and J genes are TRBV7-2 and TRBJ2-5; D possibly corresponds to TRBD1 (8 bases). CDR1 is SGHTA and CDR2 is FQGNSA in the germline V gene. This CDR3 region has 16 residues. The V end lost 5 bases, the J end lost 5 bases, and 21 bases lay between the germline ends. The CDR3: CASSMTPTGEGETQYF. CDR3 coding DNA: TGTGCCAGCAGCATGACCCCGACAGGGGAGGGGGAGACCCAGTACTTC. The full variable domain, in which reference TRBV7-2 and TRBJ2-5 provide the parts outside the CDR3, is GAGVSQSPSNKVTEKGKDVELRCDPISGHTALYWYRQSLGQGLEFLIYFQGNSAPDKSGLPSDRFSAERTGGSVSTLTIQRTQQEDSAVYLCASSMTPTGEGETQYFGPGTRLLVL.

The V call is TRBV9, the J call TRBJ2-1; 8 nucleotides line up with TRBD2. The CDR3 totals 15 residues. V shed 0 bases, J shed 5 bases, and the junction held 4 bases outside the gene matches. Germline V gene data show CDR1 as SGDLS and CDR2 as YYNGEE. CDR3 nucleotide sequence: TGTGCCAGCAGCGTAGACGGGACTAGTCACAATGAGCAGTTCTTC. Translating gives CASSVDGTSHNEQFF. Filled out from reference TRBV9 and TRBJ2-1, the complete variable domain reads DSGVTQTPKHLITATGQRVTLRCSPRSGDLSVYWYQQSLDQGLQFLIQYYNGEERAKGNILERFSAQQFPDLHSELNLSSLELGDSALYFCASSVDGTSHNEQFFGPGTRLTVL.

This clone was observed a handful of times. The gene calls are TRBV10-1 and TRBJ1-1; D is perhaps TRBD1 (6 bases). The V end lost 0 bases, the J end lost 7 bases, and 9 bases lay between the germline ends. In germline, CDR1 is WNHNN, CDR2 SYGVQD (reference sequence). This CDR3 is built from 13 residues. The CDR3 loop is CASSESAGVEAFF. CDR3 bases: TGCGCCAGCAGTGAGTCCGCAGGGGTTGAAGCTTTCTTT.

The V call is TRBV6-5, the J call TRBJ1-2, with TRBD1 matching 7 bases. The J segment lost 5 bases and the V segment lost 6 bases, leaving 6 bases of the junction unmatched. This CDR3 comprises 13 residues. Germline V gene sequence: CDR1 MNHEY, CDR2 SVGAGI. The CDR3 loop reads CASSPGQAYGYTF. CDR3 nucleotides: TGTGCCAGCAGCCCCGGACAGGCGTATGGCTACACCTTC.

V is TRBV7-8 and J is TRBJ1-1; possibly TRBD1 for D (6 bases). The V and J ends lost 4 bases and 7 bases respectively, with 16 bases between them. CDR3 length: 14 amino acids. Per germline, CDR1 SGHVS and CDR2 FQNEAQ. Here the CDR3 reads CASSSRTFRGEAFF. CDR3 DNA sequence: TGTGCCAGCAGCTCCCGGACTTTCAGGGGTGAAGCTTTCTTT.

This rearrangement joins TRBV19 to TRBJ2-2; 7 bases fit TRBD2. Trimming took 7 bases from V and 7 from J; bases not matched to a gene: 6. The CDR3 runs to 13 residues. Germline CDR1 reads LNHDA; CDR2 reads SQIVND (reference sequence). CDR3 region: CASTPGGFGELFF. The CDR3 coding sequence is TGTGCCAGTACCCCGGGAGGTTTCGGGGAGCTGTTTTTT. Full variable domain (missing parts from reference TRBV19 and TRBJ2-2): DGGITQSPKYLFRKEGQNVTLSCEQNLNHDAMYWYRQDPGQGLRLIYYSQIVNDFQKGDIAEGYSVSREKKESFPLTVTSAQKNPTAFYLCASTPGGFGELFFGEGSRLTVL.

The chain couples TRBV5-6 to TRBJ1-4, with no clear D. The V end lost 0 bases, the J end lost 4 bases, and 4 bases lay between the germline ends. The length of the CDR3 is 13 residues. Germline CDR1 SGHDT, CDR2 YYEEEE. CDR3 coding DNA: TGTGCCAGCAGCTTGGTCAGTAATGAAAAACTGTTTTTT. Its protein is CASSLVSNEKLFF.

The DNA of the CDR3 is TGCGCCAGCAGCCACGGATTAACCGGGAACGGGGGAGATGGCTACACCTTC. This sequence encodes CASSHGLTGNGGDGYTF. The chain recombines TRBV4-1 with TRBJ1-2, with D perhaps TRBD1 (5 bases). V lost 3 bases, J lost 6 bases, and 23 bases lay in between. Germline V gene sequence: CDR1 MGHRA, CDR2 YSYEKL. CDR3 length equals 17 residues.

The chain links TRBV5-6 to TRBJ2-2; tentative D call: TRBD1 (5 bases). V was cut by 4 bases and J by 6 bases, with 22 bases left in between. The CDR3 spans 17 residues. The germline CDR1 and CDR2 sequences are SGHDT and YYEEEE. The CDR3 DNA reads as TGTGCCAGCAGCCCCCAGGTAGTGGGGCGCGTCTCCGGGGAGCTGTTTTTT. Translated, it gives CASSPQVVGRVSGELFF.

The chain employs TRBV5-1 and TRBJ2-5, with TRBD2 identical over 8 bases. Trimming cost V 4 bases and J 5 bases; bases outside gene matches: 19. Germline values: CDR1 SGHRS, CDR2 YFSETQ. The CDR3 contains 18 residues. The DNA for the CDR3 is TGCGCCAGCAGCGTGCTGGGCCGGGAGGGCCGAAGGTCTGAGACCCAGTACTTC. This sequence encodes CASSVLGREGRRSETQYF.

The chain combines TRBV5-8 with TRBJ1-2, with D maybe TRBD1 (6 bases). Trimming shortened V by 4 bases and J by 3 bases, and 10 bases separated the two germline ends. The CDR3 runs 13 residues. Germline CDR1 SGHTS, CDR2 YDEGEE. CDR3 DNA sequence: TGTGCCAGCAGCAGACAGGTCGACTATGGCTACACCTTC. Translation gives CASSRQVDYGYTF. Supplemented by reference TRBV5-8 and TRBJ1-2, the full variable domain reads EAGVTQSPTHLIKTRGQQATLRCSPISGHTSVYWYQQALGLGLQFLLWYDEGEERNRGNFPPRFSGRQFPNYSSELNVNALELEDSALYLCASSRQVDYGYTFGSGTRLTVV.